Listed here is a single T cell receptor (beta chain). The data belong to a study of control samples from healthy donors and cancer patients. Generated by immunoSEQ multiplex PCR, the TCRdb table keeps only in-frame clones and is missing some. The sample lists about 170,000 clones, 93% seen once, with roughly 4.3% in the top ten. Sequencing was done on a sample of blood. The TCR originated in a woman aged 60-70 years in good health.

The CDR3 DNA reads TGTGCCAGCTCAGTGACAGGGGGGAACACTGAAGCTTTCTTT. Its protein is CASSVTGGNTEAFF. This sequence joins TRBV18 and TRBJ1-1; TRBD1 agrees at 9 bases. J gave up 1 base and V 5 bases, and 2 bases lay outside the gene matches. Looked up from germline, CDR1 is KGHSH and CDR2 is LQKENI. The CDR3 sequence is 14 residues long.